These 11 T cell receptor beta chains originate from one sample sequenced in a study of blood T cell repertoires in COVID-19. The repertoire was sequenced with immunoSEQ multiplex PCR; TCRdb's copy has only in-frame clones and lacks some. The table lists some 200,000 clones, 65% to 90% of them singletons. Source material: peripheral blood. These TCRs come from a woman between 40 and 50 years old who had recovered from COVID-19.

This rearrangement joins TRBV14 to TRBJ2-1; 8 nucleotides match TRBD2. The V gene's germline CDR1 is SGHDN and CDR2 FVKESK. The J segment lost 9 bases and the V segment lost 4 bases, leaving 2 bases of the junction unmatched. CDR3 length equals 12 residues. CDR3: CASSLRGGEQFF. The CDR3 DNA reads as TGTGCCAGCAGCCTTCGGGGGGGTGAGCAGTTCTTC.

CDR3: CASSLSGAGEKLFF. CDR3 in DNA: TGTGCCAGCAGCTTGTCAGGGGCTGGAGAAAAACTGTTTTTT. The genes are TRBV7-9 and TRBJ1-4; tentative D call: TRBD1 (6 bases). The ends were cut back, 3 bases at V and 8 bases at J, with 13 bases in the middle. The CDR3 runs 14 residues. Looked up from germline, CDR1 is SEHNR and CDR2 is FQNEAQ (reference sequence).

The chain combines TRBV11-2 with TRBJ1-3, with D unclear. Germline CDR1 and CDR2: SGHAT and FQNNGV. V was cut by 3 bases and J by 5 bases, with 14 bases left in between. This CDR3 comprises 15 residues. The DNA for the CDR3 is TGTGCCAGCAGCTTTAGCGGGCAGCGGAGAAACACCATATATTTT. It yields the protein CASSFSGQRRNTIYF.

V gene TRBV24-1 combines with J gene TRBJ2-5; 7 bases are shared with TRBD1. CDR1 KGHDR and CDR2 SFDVKD come from the germline V gene. There are 15 residues in the CDR3. The ends lost 4 bases at V and 4 bases at J; junction bases unmatched: 8. Written as DNA, the CDR3 is TGTGCCACCAGTGACGCGACAGGGTTCTCAGAGACCCAGTACTTC. Translation: CATSDATGFSETQYF.

This sequence joins TRBV19 and TRBJ1-6, with a weak D call TRBD1 (6 bases). Germline CDR1 and CDR2: LNHDA and SQIVND (reference sequence). Trimming took 5 bases from V and 5 from J, leaving 10 bases between them. The CDR3 is made up of 14 amino acids. The CDR3 coding sequence is TGTGCCAGTAGTTCGGACAGAAATAATTCACCCCTCCACTTT. This gives the protein CASSSDRNNSPLHF.

J is TRBJ1-4 and V is TRBV7-9, with 8 positions matching TRBD1. The CDR3 length is 14 residues. The ends lost 4 bases at V and 5 bases at J; junction bases unmatched: 3. CDR1 and CDR2 from the germline V gene are SEHNR and FQNEAQ (reference sequence). CDR3 protein: CASSSQGANEKLFF. Here the CDR3 DNA reads TGTGCCAGCAGCTCCCAGGGGGCCAATGAAAAACTGTTTTTT.

CDR3 DNA sequence: TGTGCCAGCAGTGACGGCGGGGGGGGCACAGATACGCAGTATTTT. This sequence encodes CASSDGGGGTDTQYF. This chain uses TRBV6-4 with TRBJ2-3, with 9 bases lining up with TRBD2. The CDR3 covers 15 residues. V shed 2 bases, J shed 1 base, and the junction held 1 base outside the gene matches. Germline lookup yields CDR1 MRHNA and CDR2 SNTAGT.

This clone was detected only a few times. The V and J genes are TRBV18 and TRBJ2-1; 9 bases map to TRBD2. Germline V lookup: CDR1 KGHSH, CDR2 LQKENI. After removal of 0 bases from V and 9 bases from J, the junction contained 0 bases not matched to a gene. The CDR3 runs to 13 residues. The DNA of the CDR3 is TGTGCCAGCTCACCACCGACTAGCGGTGAGCAGTTCTTC. Translated: CASSPPTSGEQFF.

J is TRBJ2-7 and V is TRBV6-5; no clear D gene. This CDR3 region has 13 residues. With 0 bases removed from V and 11 bases from J, the gap between germline ends came to 14 bases. Germline V gene data show CDR1 as MNHEY and CDR2 as SVGAGI. In nucleotides, the CDR3 is TGTGCCAGCAGTTACTCGTCCCCTGGAGCAAAGTACTTC. Encoded protein: CASSYSSPGAKYF.

The chain has TRBV5-6 and TRBJ2-7; tentatively, D is TRBD1 (5 bases). Germline assignment: CDR1 SGHDT and CDR2 YYEEEE. Trimming shortened V by 0 bases and J by 6 bases, and 16 bases separated the two germline ends. The length of the CDR3 is 15 residues. CDR3 protein: CASSLVMVGPGEQYF. The CDR3 coding sequence is TGTGCCAGCAGCTTGGTAATGGTGGGGCCGGGCGAGCAGTACTTC.

V is TRBV6-2 or TRBV6-3 and J is TRBJ2-3, with no clear D. The CDR3 sequence is 14 residues long. The V gene's germline CDR1 is MNHEY and CDR2 SVGEGT. The germline V and J ends were trimmed by 3 bases and 0 bases, with 7 bases remaining between them. CDR3 coding DNA: TGTGCCAGCAGTTATGGCAGTAGCACAGATACGCAGTATTTT. Its protein is CASSYGSSTDTQYF.